The T cell receptor (beta chain) described here comes from a study of lymphopenia after photon versus proton radiotherapy. The table lists this clone with a count of one. Using immunoSEQ multiplex PCR, the repertoire was profiled, and TCRdb retains in-frame clones only, with some absent. The table includes about 18,000 clones, less than 90% detected once. The material was peripheral blood, obtained from a patient treated with proton-based radiotherapy. This TCR was sampled from a man in his 70s with pancreatic cancer.

CDR3 bases: TGCGCCAGCAGCTTGGCCGAGGGACGGTACACTGAAGCTTTCTTT. Translation: CASSLAEGRYTEAFF. This rearrangement joins TRBV5-1 to TRBJ1-1, with D possibly being TRBD1 (5 bases). Per germline, CDR1 SGHRS and CDR2 YFSETQ. V dropped 0 bases and J dropped 3 bases, with 12 bases sitting between them. CDR3 length: 15 residues.